The sequence of this TCR beta chain was determined in a study of T cell clonotyping in hematopoietic cell transplantation. Findings and limits, study-wide: Without cell sorting, CD4 versus CD8 contributions remain unresolved. Graft donor and pretransplant recipient Inverse Simpson Index values predicted broader posttransplant TCR diversity.

Comments on this clone: Its antigen is still unknown.

CDR1 is SGHTA, CDR2 FQGNSA, per germline. The CDR3 sequence is 17 residues long. The V and J ends lost 5 bases and 2 bases, in that order; junction bases with no gene match: 10. TCRdb's copy holds only in-frame clones and misses some; the assay was immunoSEQ multiplex PCR. The data hold roughly 16,000 clones, with nearly 95% observed a single time. The source is a man aged 40-50 years in good health. Some clones in this sample may be carry-over from other donors' samples. This rearrangement joins TRBV7-2 to TRBJ2-7, with TRBD2 matching over 12 bases. Sequenced: peripheral blood mononuclear cells. The CDR3 DNA follows: TGTGCCAGCAGCCCCCGCGGCGGACTAGCGGGAACCTACGAGCAGTACTTC. Translation: CASSPRGGLAGTYEQYF.